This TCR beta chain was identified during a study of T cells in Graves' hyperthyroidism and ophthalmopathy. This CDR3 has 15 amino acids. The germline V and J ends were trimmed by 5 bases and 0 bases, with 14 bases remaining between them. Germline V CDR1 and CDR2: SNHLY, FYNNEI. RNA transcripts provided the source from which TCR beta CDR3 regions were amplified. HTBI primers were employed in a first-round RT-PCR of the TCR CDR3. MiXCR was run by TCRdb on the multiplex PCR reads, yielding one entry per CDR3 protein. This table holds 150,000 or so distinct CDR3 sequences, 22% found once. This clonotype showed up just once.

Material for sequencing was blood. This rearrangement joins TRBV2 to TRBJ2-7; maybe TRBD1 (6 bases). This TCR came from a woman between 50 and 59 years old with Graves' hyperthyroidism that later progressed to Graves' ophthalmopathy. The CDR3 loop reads CASSFQGQSSYEQYF. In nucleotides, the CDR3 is TGTGCCAGCAGTTTTCAAGGACAGAGCTCCTACGAGCAGTACTTC. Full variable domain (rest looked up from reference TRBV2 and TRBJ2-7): EPEVTQTPSHQVTQMGQEVILRCVPISNHLYFYWYRQILGQKVEFLVSFYNNEISEKSEIFDDQFSVERPDGSNFTLKIRSTKLEDSAMYFCASSFQGQSSYEQYFGPGTRLTVT.